Presented here are 6 T cell receptor beta chains from one specimen sequenced in a study of blood T cell repertoires in COVID-19. The protocol was immunoSEQ multiplex PCR, while the TCRdb copy is restricted to in-frame clones and leaves out a portion. The table shows roughly 150,000 clones, with around 81% occurring only once. The specimen sequenced was peripheral blood. The receptors derive from a man in his sixties with active or convalescent COVID-19.

V usage is TRBV5-1 and J usage is TRBJ2-5, with D possibly matching TRBD2 (5 bases). The germline V and J ends were trimmed by 5 bases and 5 bases, with 16 bases remaining between them. Germline loops: CDR1 SGHRS, CDR2 YFSETQ. The CDR3 has 14 residues. DNA of the CDR3: TGCGCCAGCAGGCCTGCAGCCGGGGTCGAGACCCAGTACTTC. This codes for CASRPAAGVETQYF.

This sequence joins TRBV11-3 and TRBJ1-1; 7 bases are shared with TRBD1. Germline V gives CDR1 SGHNT, CDR2 YENEEA. CDR3 length: 14 residues. The junction had 5 bases not matched to a gene; V was cut back by 1 base and J by 6 bases. The CDR3 sequence is CASSLGGTDPEAFF. The DNA of the CDR3 is TGTGCCAGCAGCTTAGGAGGGACAGACCCTGAAGCTTTCTTT.

The V and J genes are TRBV6-5 and TRBJ1-2, with D possibly TRBD1 on 6 matching bases. Between the trimmed V and J ends, which lost 7 bases and 3 bases, there was a span of 18 bases. CDR1 and CDR2 from the germline V gene are MNHEY and SVGAGI. This CDR3 comprises 15 residues. The CDR3 sequence is CASTQMDRVDYGYTF. DNA for the CDR3: TGTGCCAGCACCCAAATGGACAGAGTGGACTATGGCTACACCTTC.

In its sample, this clone was seen many times. This rearrangement joins TRBV2 to TRBJ1-5; D is ambiguous. Trimming left V 9 bases short and J 3 bases short, with 12 bases between. CDR3 length equals 13 residues. Per germline, CDR1 SNHLY and CDR2 FYNNEI. CDR3 residues: CASGKQVNQPQHF. CDR3 nucleotide sequence: TGTGCCAGTGGCAAGCAGGTCAATCAGCCCCAGCATTTT.

With respect to this clone: Other DNA sequences in the same sample also yield this CDR3. This chain uses TRBV4-1 with TRBJ2-1; D is possibly TRBD2 (6 bases). Germline V gives CDR1 MGHRA, CDR2 YSYEKL. The CDR3 consists of 14 residues. Trimming removed 4 bases from V and 7 bases from J, with 14 bases in between. In DNA form, the CDR3 reads TGCGCCAGCAGCCCGGGACTTCTTGGGAATGAGCAGTTCTTC. It encodes CASSPGLLGNEQFF.

V gene TRBV14 combines with J gene TRBJ2-2; TRBD1 matches at 10 bases. Germline V gene lookup returns CDR1 SGHDN and CDR2 FVKESK. J gave up 4 bases and V 4 bases, and 6 bases lay outside the gene matches. CDR3 length: 16 residues. The CDR3, as DNA: TGTGCCAGCAGCCGACGACAGGGGGCGAGCACCGGGGAGCTGTTTTTT. This translates into CASSRRQGASTGELFF.